This is a list of T cell receptor beta chains from one sample in a study of PD-L1 blockade in urothelial cancer. The assay was immunoSEQ multiplex PCR, and TCRdb's table has in-frame clones only and misses some. The sample consists of more than 30,000 clones, over 80% of them appearing once. The source was PBMCs, collected around atezolizumab (anti-PD-L1) treatment. The receptors were gathered from a man in his forties or fifties with urothelial cancer. Each CDR3 is given with its conserved first and last residue. D genes are given only for firm matches. The size of a clone is reported for some rows only, either as once, few or many, or as a class for expanded clones.

>.|TRBV2|TRBJ1-2|TRBD1
TGTGCCAGCAGTGAGGGACAGGGGGCGGGTGGCTACACCTTC
CASSEGQGAGGYTF
>.|TRBV5-1|TRBJ1-2|.
TGCGCCAGCTGCAGCGTACCGACCGCTAACTATGGCTACACCTTC
CASCSVPTANYGYTF
>.|TRBV4-3|TRBJ2-5|TRBD2
TGCGCCAGCAGCCCCCATCTAGCGGGGGCCCAGTACTTC
CASSPHLAGAQYF
>.|TRBV4-3|TRBJ2-1|TRBD2
TGCGCCAGCAGCCTTCTAGCGGACGGATACAATGAGCAGTTCTTC
CASSLLADGYNEQFF
>.|TRBV5-4|TRBJ2-4|.
TGTGCCAGCAGCTTGTCTAGGGGAGGTACGGCCAAAAACATTCAGTACTTC
CASSLSRGGTAKNIQYF
>.|TRBV19|TRBJ1-5|.
TGTGCCAGTAGTATAGATAAGTCCAGGGTGGCGGATCAGCCCCAGCATTTT
CASSIDKSRVADQPQHF
>.|TRBV18|TRBJ1-3|.
TGTGCCAGCTCATACGACACGGCAAGGTATTTCTCTGGAAACACCATATATTTT
CASSYDTARYFSGNTIYF
>.|TRBV5-1|TRBJ2-7|TRBD2
TGCGCCAGCAGCTTGGTGGGGGAGGGCTCCTACGAGCAGTACTTC
CASSLVGEGSYEQYF
>once|TRBV18|TRBJ1-3|.
TGTGCCAGCCGGCGGGGGACCGGAAACACCATATATTTT
CASRRGTGNTIYF
>few|TRBV2|TRBJ1-2|.
TGTGCCAGCAGTGATTCTAGGCAGCTCTATGGCTACACCTTC
CASSDSRQLYGYTF
>few|TRBV2|TRBJ2-2|.
TGTGCCAGCAGGGGGAGCCCCGGGGAGCTGTTTTTT
CASRGSPGELFF
>.|TRBV5-1|TRBJ2-1|TRBD2
TGCGCCAGCAGAGCGGGGGGGTCCTACAATGAGCAGTTCTTC
CASRAGGSYNEQFF
>.|TRBV7-2|TRBJ2-3|TRBD2
TGTGCCAGCAGCTTAATCCAAGACGAACCGGGGGGTACGCAGTATTTT
CASSLIQDEPGGTQYF
>.|TRBV2|TRBJ1-1|.
TGTGCCAGCAGCGGACGGGAGAACACTGAAGCTTTCTTT
CASSGRENTEAFF
>.|TRBV2|TRBJ2-1|.
TGTGCCAGCATAGTGAGGACAGTATACAATGAGCAGTTCTTC
CASIVRTVYNEQFF
>.|TRBV7-9|TRBJ1-5|.
TGTGCCAGCAGCTTAGGCCGGGGGTTCGGTCAGCCCCAGCATTTT
CASSLGRGFGQPQHF
>.|TRBV5-1|TRBJ2-3|TRBD2
TGCGCCAGCAGCACGGGACTAGCGGGAGGTGGCGTGGTGGCAGATACGCAGTATTTT
CASSTGLAGGGVVADTQYF
>.|TRBV11-2|TRBJ2-7|.
TGTGCCAGCAGCTTTTGGTTAGCCCACGAGCAGTACTTC
CASSFWLAHEQYF
>.|TRBV19|TRBJ2-7|TRBD2
TGTGCCAGTAGTATGGGGGGACTAGCGGGCTACGAGCAGTACTTC
CASSMGGLAGYEQYF
>.|TRBV14|TRBJ2-3|.
TGTGCCAGCAGCCAAGTCCCCCTAGCCCTCACAGATACGCAGTATTTT
CASSQVPLALTDTQYF
>.|TRBV11-2|TRBJ1-5|TRBD1
TGTGCCAGCAGCTTAGGCGGGACAGGAGACAATCAGCCCCAGCATTTT
CASSLGGTGDNQPQHF
>.|TRBV27|TRBJ2-1|TRBD2
TGTGCCAGCAGTTTAACGACTAGCGGGAGTATCGATGAGCAGTTCTTC
CASSLTTSGSIDEQFF
>.|TRBV7-8|TRBJ2-1|TRBD2
TGTGCCAGCAGCTTACGGCGGGAGATAAATGAGCAGTTCTTC
CASSLRREINEQFF
>.|TRBV18|TRBJ1-2|.
TGTGCCAGCTCACCGACAGGAAACTATGGCTACACCTTC
CASSPTGNYGYTF